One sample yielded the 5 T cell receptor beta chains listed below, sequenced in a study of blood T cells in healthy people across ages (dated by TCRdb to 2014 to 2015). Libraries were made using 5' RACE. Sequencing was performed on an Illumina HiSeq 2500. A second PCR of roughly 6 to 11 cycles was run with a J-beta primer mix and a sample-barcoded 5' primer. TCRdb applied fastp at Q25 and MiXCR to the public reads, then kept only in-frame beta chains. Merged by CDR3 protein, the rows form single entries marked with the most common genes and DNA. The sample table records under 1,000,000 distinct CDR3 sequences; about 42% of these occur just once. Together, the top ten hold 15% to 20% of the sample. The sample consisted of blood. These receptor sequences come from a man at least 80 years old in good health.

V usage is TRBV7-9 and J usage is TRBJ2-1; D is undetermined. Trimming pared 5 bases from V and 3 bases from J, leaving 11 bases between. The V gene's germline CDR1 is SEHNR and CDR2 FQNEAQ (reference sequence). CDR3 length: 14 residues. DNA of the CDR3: TGTGCCAGCAGCCACCGGGTCAACTACAATGAGCAGTTCTTC. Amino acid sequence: CASSHRVNYNEQFF. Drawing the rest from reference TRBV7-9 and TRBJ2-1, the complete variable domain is DTGVSQNPRHKITKRGQNVTFRCDPISEHNRLYWYRQTLGQGPEFLTYFQNEAQLEKSRLLSDRFSAERPKGSFSTLEIQRTEQGDSAMYLCASSHRVNYNEQFFGPGTRLTVL.

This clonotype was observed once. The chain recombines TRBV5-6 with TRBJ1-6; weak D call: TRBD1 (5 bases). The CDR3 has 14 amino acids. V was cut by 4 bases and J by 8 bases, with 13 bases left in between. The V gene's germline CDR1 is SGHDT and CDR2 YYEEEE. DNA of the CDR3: TGTGCCAGCAGCGTGGGGCAGGACGATTCACCCCTCCACTTT. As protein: CASSVGQDDSPLHF.

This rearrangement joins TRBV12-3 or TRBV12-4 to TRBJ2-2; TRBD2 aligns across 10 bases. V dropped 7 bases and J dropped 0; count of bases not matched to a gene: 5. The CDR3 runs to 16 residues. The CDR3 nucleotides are TGTGCCAGCACCGCTAGCGGGAGAGCGAACACCGGGGAGCTGTTTTTT. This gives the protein CASTASGRANTGELFF.

CDR3 sequence reads: CASSLVIRGPPLHF. The CDR3 DNA follows: TGTGCCAGCAGCTTAGTGATCCGGGGGCCACCCCTCCACTTT. The chain joins TRBV11-2 to TRBJ1-6, with D possibly matching TRBD1 (6 bases). The germline gives CDR1 SGHAT, CDR2 FQNNGV. The CDR3 runs to 14 residues. Trimming left V 1 base short and J 11 bases short, with 12 bases between. The complete variable domain, with remaining parts taken from reference TRBV11-2 and TRBJ1-6, reads EAGVAQSPRYKIIEKRQSVAFWCNPISGHATLYWYQQILGQGPKLLIQFQNNGVVDDSQLPKDRFSAERLKGVDSTLKIQPAKLEDSAVYLCASSLVIRGPPLHFGNGTRLTVT.

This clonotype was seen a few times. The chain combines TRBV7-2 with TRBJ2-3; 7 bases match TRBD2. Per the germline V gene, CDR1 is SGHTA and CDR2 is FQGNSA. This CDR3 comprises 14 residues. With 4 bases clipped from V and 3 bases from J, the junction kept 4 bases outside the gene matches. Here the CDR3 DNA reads TGTGCCAGCAGCTGGGGGGGAGTGACAGATACGCAGTATTTT. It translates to CASSWGGVTDTQYF. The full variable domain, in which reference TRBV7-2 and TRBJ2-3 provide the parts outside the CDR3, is GAGVSQSPSNKVTEKGKDVELRCDPISGHTALYWYRQSLGQGLEFLIYFQGNSAPDKSGLPSDRFSAERTGGSVSTLTIQRTQQEDSAVYLCASSWGGVTDTQYFGPGTRLTVL.